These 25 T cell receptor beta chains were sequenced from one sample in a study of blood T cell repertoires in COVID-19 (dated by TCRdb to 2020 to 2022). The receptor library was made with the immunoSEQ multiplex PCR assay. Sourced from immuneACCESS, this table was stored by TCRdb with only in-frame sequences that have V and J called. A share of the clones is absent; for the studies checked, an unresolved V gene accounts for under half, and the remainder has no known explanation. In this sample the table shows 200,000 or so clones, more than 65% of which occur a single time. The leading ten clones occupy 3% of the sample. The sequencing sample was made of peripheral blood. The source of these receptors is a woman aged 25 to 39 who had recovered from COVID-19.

The CDR3 loop reads CASSLTSYNSPLHF. The CDR3 DNA sequence: TGTGCCAGCAGTTTAACTTCCTATAATTCACCCCTCCACTTT. The chain carries TRBV27 and TRBJ1-6; D is undetermined. The CDR3 length is 14 residues. The ends were cut back, 2 bases at V and 1 base at J, with 3 bases in the middle. Germline-derived CDR1 and CDR2 are MNHEY and SMNVEV (reference sequence).

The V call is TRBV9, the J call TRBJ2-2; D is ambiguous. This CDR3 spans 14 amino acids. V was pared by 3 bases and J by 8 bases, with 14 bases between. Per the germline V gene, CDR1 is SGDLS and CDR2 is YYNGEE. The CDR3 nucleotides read TGTGCCAGCAGCGACGATCTAGAATCAGGGGAGCTGTTTTTT. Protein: CASSDDLESGELFF.

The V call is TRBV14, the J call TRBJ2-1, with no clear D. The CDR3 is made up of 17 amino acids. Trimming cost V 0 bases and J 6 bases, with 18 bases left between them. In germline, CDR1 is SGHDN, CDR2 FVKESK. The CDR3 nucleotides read TGTGCCAGCAGCCAAGAAAATCTTGTCTGGCTGATCAATGAGCAGTTCTTC. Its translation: CASSQENLVWLINEQFF.

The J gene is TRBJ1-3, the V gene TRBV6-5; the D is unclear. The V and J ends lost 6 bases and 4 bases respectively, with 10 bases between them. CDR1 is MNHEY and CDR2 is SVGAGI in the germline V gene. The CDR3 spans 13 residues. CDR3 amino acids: CASRGVSGNTIYF. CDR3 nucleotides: TGTGCCAGCAGGGGCGTCTCGGGAAACACCATATATTTT.

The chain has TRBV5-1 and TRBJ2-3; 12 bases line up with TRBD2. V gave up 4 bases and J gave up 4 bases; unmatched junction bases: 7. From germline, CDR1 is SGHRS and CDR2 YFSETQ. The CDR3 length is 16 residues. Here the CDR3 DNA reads TGCGCCAGCAGCGGGAAACTAGCGGGAGGCTCAGATACGCAGTATTTT. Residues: CASSGKLAGGSDTQYF.

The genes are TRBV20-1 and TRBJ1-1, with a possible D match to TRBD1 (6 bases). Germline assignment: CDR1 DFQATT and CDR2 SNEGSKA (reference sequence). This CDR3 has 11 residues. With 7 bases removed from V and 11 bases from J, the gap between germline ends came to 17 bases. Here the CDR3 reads CSVQPGHRAFF. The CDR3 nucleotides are TGCAGTGTCCAACCGGGACATCGGGCTTTCTTT.

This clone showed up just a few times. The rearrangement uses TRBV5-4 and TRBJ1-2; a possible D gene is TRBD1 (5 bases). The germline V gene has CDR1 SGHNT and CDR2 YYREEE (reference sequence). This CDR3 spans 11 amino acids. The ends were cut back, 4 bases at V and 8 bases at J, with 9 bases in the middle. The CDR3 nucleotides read TGTGCCAGCAGCCCGGGGGGGGGCTACACCTTC. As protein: CASSPGGGYTF.

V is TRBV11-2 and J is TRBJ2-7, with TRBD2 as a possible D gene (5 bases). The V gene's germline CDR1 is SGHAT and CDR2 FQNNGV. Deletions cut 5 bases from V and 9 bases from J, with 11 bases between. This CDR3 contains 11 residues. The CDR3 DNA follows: TGTGCCAGCAGCGTTGGACTGGGGCAGTACTTC. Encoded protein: CASSVGLGQYF.

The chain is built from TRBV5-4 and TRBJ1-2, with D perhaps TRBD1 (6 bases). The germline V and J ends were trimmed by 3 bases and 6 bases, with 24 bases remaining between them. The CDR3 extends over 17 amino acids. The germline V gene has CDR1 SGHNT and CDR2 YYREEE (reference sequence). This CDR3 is CASSSPEIFRGDNGYTF. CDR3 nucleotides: TGTGCCAGCAGCTCCCCCGAAATATTCCGGGGGGACAATGGCTACACCTTC. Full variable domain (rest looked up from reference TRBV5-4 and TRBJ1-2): ETGVTQSPTHLIKTRGQQVTLRCSSQSGHNTVSWYQQALGQGPQFIFQYYREEENGRGNFPPRFSGLQFPNYSSELNVNALELDDSALYLCASSSPEIFRGDNGYTFGSGTRLTVV.

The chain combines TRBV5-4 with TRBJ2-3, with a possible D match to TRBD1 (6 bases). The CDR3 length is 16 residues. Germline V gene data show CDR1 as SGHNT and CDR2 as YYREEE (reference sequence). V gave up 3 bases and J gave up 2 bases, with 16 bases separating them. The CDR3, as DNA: TGTGCCAGCAGCTCCAACCAGGACAGACCCACAGATACGCAGTATTTT. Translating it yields CASSSNQDRPTDTQYF.

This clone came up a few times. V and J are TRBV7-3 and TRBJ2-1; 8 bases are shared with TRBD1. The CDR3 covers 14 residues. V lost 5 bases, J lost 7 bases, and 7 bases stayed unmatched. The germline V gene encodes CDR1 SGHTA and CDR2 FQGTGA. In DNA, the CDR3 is TGTGCCAGCAGCCGGACAGGGCTGTCGAATGAGCAGTTCTTC. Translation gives CASSRTGLSNEQFF.

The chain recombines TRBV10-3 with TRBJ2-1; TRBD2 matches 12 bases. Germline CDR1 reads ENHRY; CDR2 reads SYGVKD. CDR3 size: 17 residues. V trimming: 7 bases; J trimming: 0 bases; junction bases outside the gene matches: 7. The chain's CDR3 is CAIKGLAGPSSYNEQFF. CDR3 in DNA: TGTGCCATCAAGGGACTAGCGGGTCCGAGCTCCTACAATGAGCAGTTCTTC.

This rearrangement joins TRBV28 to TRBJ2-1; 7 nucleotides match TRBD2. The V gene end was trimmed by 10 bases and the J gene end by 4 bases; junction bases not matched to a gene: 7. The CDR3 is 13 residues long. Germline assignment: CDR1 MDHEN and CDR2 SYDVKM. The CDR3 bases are TGTGCCACCCGGGACTATACGTACAATGAGCAGTTCTTC. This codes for CATRDYTYNEQFF. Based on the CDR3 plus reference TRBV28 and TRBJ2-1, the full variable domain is DVKVTQSSRYLVKRTGEKVFLECVQDMDHENMFWYRQDPGLGLRLIYFSYDVKMKEKGDIPEGYSVSREKKERFSLILESASTNQTSMYLCATRDYTYNEQFFGPGTRLTVL.

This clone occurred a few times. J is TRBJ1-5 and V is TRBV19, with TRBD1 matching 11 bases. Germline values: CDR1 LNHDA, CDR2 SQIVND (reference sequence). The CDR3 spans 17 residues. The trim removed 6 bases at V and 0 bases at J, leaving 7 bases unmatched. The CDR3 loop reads CASRYGQGASSNQPQHF. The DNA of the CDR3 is TGTGCCAGTAGATACGGACAGGGGGCAAGTAGCAATCAGCCCCAGCATTTT. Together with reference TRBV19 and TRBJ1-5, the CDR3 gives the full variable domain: DGGITQSPKYLFRKEGQNVTLSCEQNLNHDAMYWYRQDPGQGLRLIYYSQIVNDFQKGDIAEGYSVSREKKESFPLTVTSAQKNPTAFYLCASRYGQGASSNQPQHFGDGTRLSIL.

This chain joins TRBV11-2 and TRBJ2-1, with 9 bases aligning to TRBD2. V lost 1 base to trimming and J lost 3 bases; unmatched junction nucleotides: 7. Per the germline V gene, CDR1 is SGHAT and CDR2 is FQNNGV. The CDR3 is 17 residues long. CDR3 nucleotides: TGTGCCAGCAGCTTAGGACTAGCGGCCGACGTCTACAATGAGCAGTTCTTC. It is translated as CASSLGLAADVYNEQFF. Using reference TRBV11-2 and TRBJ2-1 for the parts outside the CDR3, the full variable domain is EAGVAQSPRYKIIEKRQSVAFWCNPISGHATLYWYQQILGQGPKLLIQFQNNGVVDDSQLPKDRFSAERLKGVDSTLKIQPAKLEDSAVYLCASSLGLAADVYNEQFFGPGTRLTVL.

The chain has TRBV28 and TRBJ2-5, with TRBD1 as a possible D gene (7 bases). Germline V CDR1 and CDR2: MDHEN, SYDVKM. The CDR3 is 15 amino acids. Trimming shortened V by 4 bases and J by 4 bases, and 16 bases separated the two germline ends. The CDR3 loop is CASSSADRRGETQYF. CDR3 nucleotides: TGTGCCAGCAGTTCCGCGGACAGGAGGGGAGAGACCCAGTACTTC.

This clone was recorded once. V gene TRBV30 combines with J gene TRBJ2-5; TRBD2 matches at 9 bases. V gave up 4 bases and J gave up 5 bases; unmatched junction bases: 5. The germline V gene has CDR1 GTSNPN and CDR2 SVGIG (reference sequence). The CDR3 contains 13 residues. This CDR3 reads CAWTAGGRETQYF. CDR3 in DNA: TGTGCCTGGACAGCGGGAGGCCGGGAGACCCAGTACTTC.

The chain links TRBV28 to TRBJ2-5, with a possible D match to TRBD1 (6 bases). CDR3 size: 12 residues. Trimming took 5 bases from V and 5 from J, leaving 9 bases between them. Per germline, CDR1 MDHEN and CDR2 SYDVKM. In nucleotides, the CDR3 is TGTGCCAGCAGTCTGAGGGGGGAGACCCAGTACTTC. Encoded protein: CASSLRGETQYF.

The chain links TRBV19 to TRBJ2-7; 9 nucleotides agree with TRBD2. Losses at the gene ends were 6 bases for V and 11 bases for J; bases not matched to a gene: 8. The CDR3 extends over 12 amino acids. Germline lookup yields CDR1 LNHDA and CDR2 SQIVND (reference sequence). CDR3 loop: CASSTSGRLKYF. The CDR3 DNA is TGTGCCAGTAGCACTAGCGGGCGGTTAAAGTACTTC.

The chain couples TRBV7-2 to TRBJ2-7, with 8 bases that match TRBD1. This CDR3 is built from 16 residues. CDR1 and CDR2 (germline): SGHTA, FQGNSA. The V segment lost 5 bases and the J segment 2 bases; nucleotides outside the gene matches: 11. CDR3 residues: CASSPGLMTGAYEQYF. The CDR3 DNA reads TGTGCCAGCAGCCCTGGGCTTATGACAGGGGCCTACGAGCAGTACTTC.

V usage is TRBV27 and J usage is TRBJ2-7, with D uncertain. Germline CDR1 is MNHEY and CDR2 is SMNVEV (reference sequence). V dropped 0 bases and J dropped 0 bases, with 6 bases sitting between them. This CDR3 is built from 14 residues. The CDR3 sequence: CASSLSRSSYEQYF. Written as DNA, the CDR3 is TGTGCCAGCAGTTTATCTCGGAGCTCCTACGAGCAGTACTTC.

CDR3 DNA sequence: TGTGCCAGCAGCGTTTTTCCTGAAGATGAGGCAGGGGGCGTCTATGGCTACACCTTC. It translates to CASSVFPEDEAGGVYGYTF. This sequence joins TRBV9 and TRBJ1-2; 8 bases are a match to TRBD1. Germline values: CDR1 SGDLS, CDR2 YYNGEE. The CDR3 runs to 19 residues. J was trimmed by 4 bases and V by 2 bases; bases with no gene match: 19.

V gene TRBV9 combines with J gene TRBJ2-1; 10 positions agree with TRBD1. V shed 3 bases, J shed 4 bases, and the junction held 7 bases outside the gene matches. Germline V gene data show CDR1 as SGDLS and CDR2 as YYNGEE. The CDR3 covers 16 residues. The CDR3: CASSEGGQGRYNEQFF. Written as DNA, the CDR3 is TGTGCCAGCAGCGAGGGGGGACAGGGGAGGTACAATGAGCAGTTCTTC.

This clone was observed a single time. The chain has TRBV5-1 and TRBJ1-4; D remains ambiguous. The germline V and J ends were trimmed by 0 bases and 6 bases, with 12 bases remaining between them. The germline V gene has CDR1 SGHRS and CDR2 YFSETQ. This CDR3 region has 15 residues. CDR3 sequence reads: CASSLGAPPDEKLFF. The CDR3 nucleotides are TGCGCCAGCAGCTTGGGTGCTCCGCCGGATGAAAAACTGTTTTTT.

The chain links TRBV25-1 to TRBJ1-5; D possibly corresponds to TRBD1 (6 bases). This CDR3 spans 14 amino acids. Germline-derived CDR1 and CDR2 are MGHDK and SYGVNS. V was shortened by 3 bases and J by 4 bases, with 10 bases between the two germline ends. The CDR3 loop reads CASSDPGANQPQHF. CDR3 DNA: TGTGCCAGCAGTGACCCAGGGGCGAATCAGCCCCAGCATTTT.